The 29 T cell receptor beta chains below were found in one sample sequenced in a study of blood T cell repertoires in COVID-19. Profiling relied on immunoSEQ multiplex PCR, and the TCRdb table lists in-frame clones only, not all of them. Of around 69,000 clones in the sample, 65% to 90% are singletons; the top ten hold roughly 23%. The sequenced material came from peripheral blood. All receptors come from a middle-aged man with acute or convalescent COVID-19.

This clone was seen a single time. This sequence joins TRBV5-1 and TRBJ2-3; D call uncertain. Trimming took off 1 base at V and 6 bases at J, with 9 bases between the two ends. This CDR3 comprises 13 residues. Germline lookup yields CDR1 SGHRS and CDR2 YFSETQ. CDR3 region: CASSLFTGDTQYF. The CDR3 DNA sequence: TGCGCCAGCAGCTTGTTCACCGGGGATACGCAGTATTTT.

This clone was observed a handful of times. The J gene is TRBJ2-1, the V gene TRBV7-6, with D tentatively TRBD2 (6 bases). CDR3 length equals 13 residues. Germline CDR1 SGHVS, CDR2 FNYEAQ. Deletions cut 1 base from V and 8 bases from J, with 9 bases between. This CDR3 reads CASSLVWGDEQFF. CDR3 nucleotide sequence: TGTGCCAGCAGCTTAGTATGGGGGGATGAGCAGTTCTTC.

This clone was observed once. The V and J genes are TRBV19 and TRBJ2-1, with 7 bases identical to TRBD2. The CDR3 sequence is 13 residues long. J gave up 16 bases and V 2 bases, and 11 bases lay outside the gene matches. Germline lookup yields CDR1 LNHDA and CDR2 SQIVND (reference sequence). The CDR3 loop reads CASSISVYGTIFF. CDR3 nucleotides: TGTGCCAGTAGTATAAGTGTCTATGGGACTATTTTCTTC.

This clone was detected only a few times. The V call is TRBV19, the J call TRBJ1-4; tentative D call: TRBD1 (6 bases). CDR1 and CDR2 (germline): LNHDA, SQIVND (reference sequence). This CDR3 contains 18 residues. With 3 bases removed from V and 1 base from J, the gap between germline ends came to 18 bases. CDR3 in DNA: TGTGCCAGTAGTATGGGGGGGGCCGCGAGAAAAACTAATGAAAAACTGTTTTTT. This codes for CASSMGGAARKTNEKLFF.

The chain links TRBV6-1 to TRBJ1-5, with D uncertain. The germline V gene encodes CDR1 MNHNS and CDR2 SASEGT. CDR3 length: 16 residues. V lost 1 base, J lost 0 bases, and 10 bases lay in between. The CDR3 DNA reads TGTGCCAGCAGTGAAGAACACAGATATAGCAATCAGCCCCAGCATTTT. Residues: CASSEEHRYSNQPQHF.

This chain connects TRBV30 to TRBJ2-5, with D possibly TRBD1 on 5 matching bases. CDR3 length: 13 residues. V shed 1 base and J shed 0 bases, with 6 bases lying between them. CDR1 and CDR2 from the germline V gene are GTSNPN and SVGIG (reference sequence). The CDR3 DNA reads TGTGCCTGGAGTGAGACAGACCAAGAGACCCAGTACTTC. Its translation: CAWSETDQETQYF.

The chain links TRBV2 to TRBJ1-1, with D uncertain. Trimming removed 7 bases at V and 5 bases at J, with 17 bases between. Germline assignment: CDR1 SNHLY and CDR2 FYNNEI. CDR3 length: 14 residues. The CDR3 nucleotides are TGTGCCAGCACCCCAGGATTCGGAAGGACTGAAGCTTTCTTT. Residues: CASTPGFGRTEAFF.

This clone has more than one count but fewer than ten. The same CDR3 is also encoded by other DNA sequences in this sample. This rearrangement joins TRBV7-3 to TRBJ1-1, with D tentatively TRBD1 (6 bases). V dropped 4 bases and J dropped 2 bases, with 8 bases sitting between them. The CDR3 spans 13 residues. The V gene's germline CDR1 is SGHTA and CDR2 FQGTGA. CDR3 residues: CASSSTGNTEAFF. Here the CDR3 DNA reads TGTGCCAGCAGCTCGACAGGTAACACTGAAGCTTTCTTT.

The table lists this clone with a few counts. The chain has TRBV20-1 and TRBJ1-6; 7 nucleotides align to TRBD1. With V trimmed by 3 bases and J by 5 bases, 7 bases remained unmatched. This CDR3 contains 15 residues. Germline CDR1 is DFQATT and CDR2 is SNEGSKA (reference sequence). Here the CDR3 reads CSASPLDRDNSPLHF. CDR3 in DNA: TGCAGTGCTAGTCCCTTAGACAGGGATAATTCACCCCTCCACTTT.

The DNA for the CDR3 is TGTGCCAGTAGTCGGAGACCCCCTGAAGAAAAACTGTTTTTT. It is translated as CASSRRPPEEKLFF. V usage is TRBV19 and J usage is TRBJ1-4; D is ambiguous. Germline V gives CDR1 LNHDA, CDR2 SQIVND (reference sequence). This CDR3 has 14 amino acids. V shed 5 bases and J shed 8 bases, with 15 bases lying between them.

The gene calls are TRBV10-3 and TRBJ2-2; 10 bases are a match to TRBD1. The CDR3 is 14 amino acids. V lost 10 bases and J lost 7; bases outside the gene matches: 9. Germline V lookup: CDR1 ENHRY, CDR2 SYGVKD. The DNA of the CDR3 is TGTGCCACCGGGACAGGGGAGTATAGCGGGGAGCTGTTTTTT. Amino acids: CATGTGEYSGELFF.

V is TRBV6-1 and J is TRBJ1-1; 10 nucleotides match TRBD1. Unmatched junction bases numbered 10, after V lost 5 bases and J lost 7 bases. Germline V gene sequence: CDR1 MNHNS, CDR2 SASEGT. The CDR3 contains 15 residues. This chain's CDR3 is CASSWRQGAGGEAFF. CDR3 in DNA: TGTGCCAGCAGTTGGCGACAGGGGGCTGGAGGTGAAGCTTTCTTT.

The rearrangement joins TRBV7-3 to TRBJ2-3; 9 bases align to TRBD1. The germline V gene has CDR1 SGHTA and CDR2 FQGTGA. CDR3 size: 18 residues. The junction had 10 bases not matched to a gene; V was cut back by 1 base and J by 2 bases. The DNA for the CDR3 is TGTGCCAGCAGCTTAAATCCCACCGGGACAGGGATCACAGATACGCAGTATTTT. It codes for CASSLNPTGTGITDTQYF.

V usage is TRBV5-4 and J usage is TRBJ2-1; weak D call: TRBD2 (6 bases). CDR3 size: 15 residues. The V end was cut by 5 bases, the J end by 5 bases, with 17 bases between. Germline-derived CDR1 and CDR2 are SGHNT and YYREEE (reference sequence). CDR3 sequence reads: CASRWRGPRDNEQFF. In DNA, the CDR3 is TGTGCCAGCAGATGGAGGGGACCGAGGGACAATGAGCAGTTCTTC.

This rearrangement joins TRBV4-1 to TRBJ2-3, with TRBD1 identical over 11 bases. The CDR3 is 16 amino acids. V shed 4 bases, J shed 8 bases, and the junction held 11 bases outside the gene matches. Germline CDR1 MGHRA, CDR2 YSYEKL. The CDR3 region has the DNA TGCGCCAGCAGCCCCCCTGGACAGGGGGCGCGGGGTACGCAGTATTTT. Translated, it gives CASSPPGQGARGTQYF.

This chain connects TRBV10-3 to TRBJ1-6; TRBD1 aligns across 8 bases. The germline V gene encodes CDR1 ENHRY and CDR2 SYGVKD. CDR3 size: 15 residues. V lost 8 bases to trimming and J lost 5 bases; unmatched junction nucleotides: 8. The CDR3 DNA reads as TGTGCCATCGGACAGGGTCTTTTGCATAATTCACCCCTCCACTTT. Its protein is CAIGQGLLHNSPLHF.

The V call is TRBV9, the J call TRBJ1-3; D is undetermined. This CDR3 has 13 amino acids. V gave up 4 bases and J gave up 0 bases, with 5 bases separating them. The germline V gene encodes CDR1 SGDLS and CDR2 YYNGEE. The CDR3: CASSSFSGNTIYF. The CDR3 DNA reads as TGTGCCAGCAGCTCCTTCTCTGGAAACACCATATATTTT. Supplemented by reference TRBV9 and TRBJ1-3, the full variable domain reads DSGVTQTPKHLITATGQRVTLRCSPRSGDLSVYWYQQSLDQGLQFLIQYYNGEERAKGNILERFSAQQFPDLHSELNLSSLELGDSALYFCASSSFSGNTIYFGEGSWLTVV.

As DNA, the CDR3 is TGTGCCAGCTCACCACCTTCAGGGGAAGAAAAACTGTTTTTT. It encodes CASSPPSGEEKLFF. The genes are TRBV18 and TRBJ1-4; a weak D match, TRBD1 (6 bases). Germline V gives CDR1 KGHSH, CDR2 LQKENI. The CDR3 loop spans 14 amino acids. Trimming left V 0 bases short and J 8 bases short, with 10 bases between.

V gene TRBV24-1 combines with J gene TRBJ2-3, with 8 bases matching TRBD1. The CDR3 runs 16 residues. Germline V gene lookup returns CDR1 KGHDR and CDR2 SFDVKD. After removal of 4 bases from V and 8 bases from J, the junction contained 13 bases not matched to a gene. Here the CDR3 DNA reads TGTGCCACCAGTGACTCCCTACCCTTAACAGGGGGTACGCAGTATTTT. It encodes CATSDSLPLTGGTQYF.

The V gene is TRBV5-4, the J gene TRBJ2-3; 9 positions match TRBD2. J gave up 2 bases and V 1 base, and 2 bases lay outside the gene matches. CDR1 and CDR2 (germline): SGHNT, YYREEE (reference sequence). The CDR3 spans 15 residues. In nucleotides, the CDR3 is TGTGCCAGCAGCTTGCAGCGGGGGGTCACAGATACGCAGTATTTT. The encoded protein is CASSLQRGVTDTQYF.

This rearrangement joins TRBV19 to TRBJ1-5; D remains unclear. Germline CDR1 and CDR2: LNHDA and SQIVND (reference sequence). V shed 8 bases and J shed 1 base, with 6 bases lying between them. The CDR3 contains 12 residues. CDR3 sequence reads: CASQVSNQPQHF. The CDR3 DNA reads TGTGCCAGTCAGGTGAGCAATCAGCCCCAGCATTTT.

The CDR3 DNA follows: TGTGCCAGTAGTGGACTAGGGCTCACAGATACGCAGTATTTT. Its translation: CASSGLGLTDTQYF. The J gene is TRBJ2-3, the V gene TRBV19; 7 bases are shared with TRBD2. The germline gives CDR1 LNHDA, CDR2 SQIVND (reference sequence). The V gene end was trimmed by 5 bases and the J gene end by 2 bases; junction bases not matched to a gene: 4. This CDR3 comprises 14 residues.

This clone is a singleton in its sample. The rearrangement uses TRBV11-3 and TRBJ2-7; tentative D call: TRBD2 (5 bases). The ends were cut back, 1 base at V and 1 base at J, with 11 bases in the middle. Per the germline V gene, CDR1 is SGHNT and CDR2 is YENEEA. This CDR3 contains 15 residues. The CDR3 nucleotides are TGTGCCAGCAGCTTAGGGACGGGGAATTCCTACGAGCAGTACTTC. This encodes CASSLGTGNSYEQYF. Drawing the rest from reference TRBV11-3 and TRBJ2-7, the complete variable domain is EAGVVQSPRYKIIEKKQPVAFWCNPISGHNTLYWYLQNLGQGPELLIRYENEEAVDDSQLPKDRFSAERLKGVDSTLKIQPAELGDSAVYLCASSLGTGNSYEQYFGPGTRLTVT.

The J gene is TRBJ1-5, the V gene TRBV19; no firm D call. This CDR3 contains 14 residues. Deletions cut 5 bases from V and 7 bases from J, with 15 bases between. Per the germline V gene, CDR1 is LNHDA and CDR2 is SQIVND (reference sequence). CDR3 in DNA: TGTGCCAGTAGTCCCCTAGGCGGGTTCCAGCCCCAGCATTTT. It is translated as CASSPLGGFQPQHF.

The V and J genes are TRBV11-3 and TRBJ2-1; 10 bases are a match to TRBD2. The CDR3 is made up of 15 amino acids. Germline V gives CDR1 SGHNT, CDR2 YENEEA. V shed 3 bases and J 3 bases; nucleotides not matched to a gene: 2. The CDR3 nucleotides read TGTGCCAGCAGCTTCGGGACTAGCGTCTACAATGAGCAGTTCTTC. Translated: CASSFGTSVYNEQFF.

V and J are TRBV5-1 and TRBJ1-4; tentative D call: TRBD1 (5 bases). V lost 2 bases to trimming and J lost 3 bases, with 11 bases between them. CDR1 and CDR2 from the germline V gene are SGHRS and YFSETQ. CDR3 length: 15 amino acids. In DNA, the CDR3 is TGCGCCAGCAGCTTAGACAGCGACCCTAATGAAAAACTGTTTTTT. Protein product: CASSLDSDPNEKLFF.

The chain uses TRBV10-3 and TRBJ1-3; D is uncertain. Trimming shortened V by 3 bases and J by 4 bases, and 4 bases separated the two germline ends. The length of the CDR3 is 12 residues. The V gene's germline CDR1 is ENHRY and CDR2 SYGVKD. The CDR3 here is CAISDPGNTIYF. DNA of the CDR3: TGTGCCATCAGTGATCCGGGAAACACCATATATTTT.

This clone was detected only once. The chain uses TRBV11-2 and TRBJ2-1; D is perhaps TRBD1 (7 bases). Germline V lookup: CDR1 SGHAT, CDR2 FQNNGV. The CDR3 is 14 residues long. Trimming shortened V by 11 bases and J by 5 bases, and 19 bases separated the two germline ends. For the CDR3, the DNA is TGTGCCTCCCGGGGGTCCGGGACAGACAATGAGCAGTTCTTC. It encodes CASRGSGTDNEQFF.

As regards this clone: The sample has other DNA sequences that encode this CDR3 too. The DNA of the CDR3 is TGCGCCAGCAGCTTGGCCGGGGATACTGAAGCTTTCTTT. This gives the protein CASSLAGDTEAFF. The rearrangement uses TRBV5-1 and TRBJ1-1; D remains ambiguous. Germline V gives CDR1 SGHRS, CDR2 YFSETQ. The CDR3 consists of 13 residues. Between the trimmed V and J ends, which lost 0 bases and 5 bases, there was a span of 8 bases.